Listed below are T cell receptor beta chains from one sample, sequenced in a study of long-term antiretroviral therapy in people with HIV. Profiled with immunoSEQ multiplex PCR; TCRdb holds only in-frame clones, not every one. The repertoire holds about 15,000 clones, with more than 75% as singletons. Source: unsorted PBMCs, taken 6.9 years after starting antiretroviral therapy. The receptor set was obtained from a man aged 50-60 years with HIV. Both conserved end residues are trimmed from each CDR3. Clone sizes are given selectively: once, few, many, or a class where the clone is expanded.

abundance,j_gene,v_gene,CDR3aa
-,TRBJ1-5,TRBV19,ASSSLTDSAPQH
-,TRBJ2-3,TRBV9,ASSRPLAGVADTQY
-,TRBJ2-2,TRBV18,ASSPGQRLNTGELF
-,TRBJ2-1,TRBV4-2,ASRLVAGYYPNEQF
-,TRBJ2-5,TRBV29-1,SVGRAEETQY
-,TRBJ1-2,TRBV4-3,ASSQPGQIYGYT
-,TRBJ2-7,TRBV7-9,ASSLTSGSFEQY
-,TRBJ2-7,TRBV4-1,ASSQGLAETYEQY
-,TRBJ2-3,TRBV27,ASSHLRGFPSTDTQY
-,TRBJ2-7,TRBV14,ASSYREGRTYEQY
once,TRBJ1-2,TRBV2,ASNQDVNGYT
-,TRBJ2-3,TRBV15,ATSPRNGAQY
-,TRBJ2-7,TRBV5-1,ASSPDAHGYEQY
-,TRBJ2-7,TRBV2,ASSDYEQY
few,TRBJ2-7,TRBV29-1,SVEGTGYEQY
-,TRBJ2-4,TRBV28,ASSPTRRGRNIQY
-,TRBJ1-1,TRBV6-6,ASTSGTGRANTEAF
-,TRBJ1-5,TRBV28,ASSEGTLYSNQPQH